Listed below are T cell receptor beta chains from one sample, sequenced in a study of cytomegalovirus exposure and HLA in healthy donors. TCRdb's copy holds only in-frame clones and misses some; the assay was immunoSEQ multiplex PCR. The sample carries about 190,000 clones, 60% to 80% recorded once. The source material was PBMCs. Receptors originate from a woman between 18 and 29 years old in good health and CMV-seronegative. The conserved cysteine and the conserved F or W are not part of the CDR3 here.

J gene,V gene,CDR3 protein
TRBJ2-2,TRBV7-9,ASSSTSGRFTGELF
TRBJ2-7,TRBV27,ASSFLGDSYEQY
TRBJ2-7,TRBV5-1,ASSGGEIDVPYEQY
TRBJ1-2,TRBV13,ASSYYRDPNYGYT
TRBJ2-2,TRBV2,ASMLGHLNTGELF
TRBJ2-2,TRBV6-1,ASTLDTGELF
TRBJ1-1,TRBV11-3,ASSPGQGAVYTEAF
TRBJ1-1,TRBV19,ASSTGIDVLMNTEAF
TRBJ2-1,TRBV7-2,ASSLAGRLAGGVVEQF
TRBJ2-7,TRBV9,ASSGAGQAYEQY
TRBJ1-4,TRBV15,ATKYMSNEKLF
TRBJ2-1,TRBV7-9,ASSARQGWNEQF
TRBJ2-2,TRBV4-1,ASSQELRSGGELF
TRBJ2-3,TRBV28,ASSLGLAGGTDTQY
TRBJ2-3,TRBV6-1,ASSESRTSGGVPQY
TRBJ1-1,TRBV5-1,ASSLVGGNTEAF